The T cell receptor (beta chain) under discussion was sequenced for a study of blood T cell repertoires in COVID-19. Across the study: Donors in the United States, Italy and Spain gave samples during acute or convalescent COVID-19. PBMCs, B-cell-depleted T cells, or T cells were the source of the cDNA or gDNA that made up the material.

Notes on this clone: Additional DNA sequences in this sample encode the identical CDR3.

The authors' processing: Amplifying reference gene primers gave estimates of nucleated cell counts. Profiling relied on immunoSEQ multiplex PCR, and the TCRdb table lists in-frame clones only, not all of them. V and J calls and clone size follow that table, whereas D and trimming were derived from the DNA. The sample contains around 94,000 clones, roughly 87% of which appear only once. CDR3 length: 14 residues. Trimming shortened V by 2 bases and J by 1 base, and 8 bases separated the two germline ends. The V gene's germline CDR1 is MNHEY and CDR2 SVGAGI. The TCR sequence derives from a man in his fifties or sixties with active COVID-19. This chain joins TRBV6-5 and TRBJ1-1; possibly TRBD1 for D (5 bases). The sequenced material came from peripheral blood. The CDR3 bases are TGTGCCAGCAGTTACGGGGGGAGGAACACTGAAGCTTTCTTT. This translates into CASSYGGRNTEAFF.